These 2 T cell receptor beta chains originate from one sample sequenced in a study of CD8+ T cells in alopecia areata. Peripheral blood, together with lesional scalp punch biopsies, was collected from alopecia areata patients. cDNA serving as the sequencing template came from extracted, reverse transcribed RNA. The table came from immunoSEQ multiplex PCR; TCRdb's copy has only in-frame clones and leaves some out. Found here are roughly 6,800 clones, roughly two thirds of them singletons; the top ten hold about a sixth. Sequenced here: skin, sampled at week 0. The receptors come from a human donor with alopecia areata.

This sequence joins TRBV7-3 and TRBJ2-1; D is perhaps TRBD2 (6 bases). Germline V gives CDR1 SGHTA, CDR2 FQGTGA. V was trimmed by 3 bases and J by 6 bases, leaving 12 bases between them. This CDR3 spans 14 amino acids. The CDR3 bases are TGTGCCAGCAGCTTTTCGGGAGCTGGCAATGAGCAGTTCTTC. Translating gives CASSFSGAGNEQFF. Looking up the rest from reference TRBV7-3 and TRBJ2-1 gives the full variable domain: GAGVSQTPSNKVTEKGKYVELRCDPISGHTALYWYRQSLGQGPEFLIYFQGTGAADDSGLPNDRFFAVRPEGSVSTLKIQRTERGDSAVYLCASSFSGAGNEQFFGPGTRLTVL.

The chain couples TRBV5-5 to TRBJ2-1; D ambiguous. From germline, CDR1 is SGHKS and CDR2 YYEKEE (reference sequence). V gave up 4 bases and J gave up 0 bases, with 8 bases separating them. The CDR3 totals 14 residues. CDR3 nucleotides: TGTGCCAGCAGCCCGATTAGCTCCTACAATGAGCAGTTCTTC. Translation: CASSPISSYNEQFF.